These 10 T cell receptor beta chains came from one sample sequenced in a study of CD8 T cells in ankylosing spondylitis. TCRdb ran MiXCR on the 5' RACE reads and lists one entry per CDR3 protein. Of fewer than 350,000 distinct CDR3 sequences listed, roughly 11% are singletons. Sequencing was carried out using blood, either unsorted or a sorted T cell fraction (not recorded which). These receptor sequences come from a female donor with ankylosing spondylitis or in good health (not recorded which).

This clonotype was observed at least ten times. The rearrangement links TRBV28 to TRBJ2-7; 8 bases map to TRBD1. Germline V CDR1 and CDR2: MDHEN, SYDVKM. This CDR3 spans 13 amino acids. V dropped 6 bases and J dropped 4; count of bases not matched to a gene: 5. In DNA form, the CDR3 reads TGTGCCAGCAGGGAGGGACAGGTATACGAGCAGTACTTC. It translates to CASREGQVYEQYF.

This clonotype was found a few times. The CDR3 protein is CASSHLRAANTEAFF. In DNA, the CDR3 is TGTGCCAGCAGTCATCTCCGGGCCGCGAACACTGAAGCTTTCTTT. The genes are TRBV3-1 and TRBJ1-1; D remains ambiguous. Germline values: CDR1 LGHDT, CDR2 YNNKEL (reference sequence). This CDR3 has 15 amino acids. V dropped 6 bases and J dropped 1 base, with 15 bases sitting between them.

This clonotype appeared many times. V gene TRBV5-1 combines with J gene TRBJ2-5; no clear D gene. V gave up 1 base and J gave up 3 bases, with 7 bases separating them. Per germline, CDR1 SGHRS and CDR2 YFSETQ. There are 13 residues in the CDR3. CDR3 region: CASSLTVKETQYF. The CDR3 region has the DNA TGCGCCAGCAGCTTGACGGTCAAAGAGACCCAGTACTTC.

The J gene is TRBJ2-3, the V gene TRBV3-1, with TRBD2 matching 13 bases. Germline values: CDR1 LGHDT, CDR2 YNNKEL (reference sequence). The CDR3 sequence is 17 residues long. V lost 5 bases to trimming and J lost 6 bases; unmatched junction nucleotides: 11. In DNA form, the CDR3 reads TGTGCCAGCAGCTCACGGACTAGCGGGAGAGGTGCGGATACGCAGTATTTT. It translates to CASSSRTSGRGADTQYF.

This clonotype was observed at least ten times. The V and J genes are TRBV12-3 or TRBV12-4 and TRBJ1-4; D is perhaps TRBD1 (5 bases). V was shortened by 3 bases and J by 3 bases, with 11 bases between the two germline ends. The CDR3 sequence is 15 residues long. Here the CDR3 DNA reads TGTGCCAGCAGTTTGGCGAAGGGACCTAATGAAAAACTGTTTTTT. This gives the protein CASSLAKGPNEKLFF.

A note on this clonotype: A much more abundant neighbour one base away suggests this may be a read error. The chain joins TRBV12-3 or TRBV12-4 to TRBJ1-1; TRBD1 might be the D (6 bases). Trimming removed 8 bases from V and 6 bases from J, with 19 bases in between. CDR3 length equals 14 residues. The CDR3 DNA reads as TGTGCCAGCCTTAGACAGGCCGGAATCTCTGAAGCTTTCTTT. Protein sequence: CASLRQAGISEAFF.

In this sample, this clonotype turned up many times. This chain links TRBV20-1 with TRBJ2-7; D may be TRBD2 (7 bases). The CDR3 contains 13 residues. Germline loops: CDR1 DFQATT, CDR2 SNEGSKA (reference sequence). Trimming removed 2 bases from V and 4 bases from J, with 12 bases in between. The CDR3 is CSARRGAGYEQYF. In DNA form, the CDR3 reads TGCAGTGCTAGACGGGGGGCGGGGTACGAGCAGTACTTC.

This chain joins TRBV5-5 and TRBJ2-1; D call uncertain. The CDR3 is made up of 16 amino acids. The germline V and J ends were trimmed by 6 bases and 6 bases, with 22 bases remaining between them. CDR1 and CDR2 from the germline V gene are SGHKS and YYEKEE (reference sequence). CDR3 sequence (DNA): TGTGCCAGCACCCCTCCTGGTCTAGTCTTCGGCAATGAGCAGTTCTTC. Protein: CASTPPGLVFGNEQFF.

This clonotype has ten or more counts. The chain joins TRBV29-1 to TRBJ2-3; D is uncertain. The germline CDR1 and CDR2 sequences are SQVTM and ANQGSEA. Deletions cut 4 bases from V and 8 bases from J, with 13 bases between. This CDR3 is 12 amino acids long. CDR3 residues: CSVGLALSTQYF. The CDR3 nucleotides read TGCAGCGTTGGGCTGGCCCTTAGTACGCAGTATTTT.

Many counts were recorded for this clonotype. The V call is TRBV9, the J call TRBJ2-2, with 9 nucleotides matching TRBD1. The CDR3 is 16 amino acids. The ends lost 4 bases at V and 6 bases at J; junction bases unmatched: 10. In germline, CDR1 is SGDLS, CDR2 YYNGEE. CDR3 DNA sequence: TGTGCCAGCAGCCCCGGGACAGGGAGAAGGGCCGGGGAGCTGTTTTTT. Protein product: CASSPGTGRRAGELFF.